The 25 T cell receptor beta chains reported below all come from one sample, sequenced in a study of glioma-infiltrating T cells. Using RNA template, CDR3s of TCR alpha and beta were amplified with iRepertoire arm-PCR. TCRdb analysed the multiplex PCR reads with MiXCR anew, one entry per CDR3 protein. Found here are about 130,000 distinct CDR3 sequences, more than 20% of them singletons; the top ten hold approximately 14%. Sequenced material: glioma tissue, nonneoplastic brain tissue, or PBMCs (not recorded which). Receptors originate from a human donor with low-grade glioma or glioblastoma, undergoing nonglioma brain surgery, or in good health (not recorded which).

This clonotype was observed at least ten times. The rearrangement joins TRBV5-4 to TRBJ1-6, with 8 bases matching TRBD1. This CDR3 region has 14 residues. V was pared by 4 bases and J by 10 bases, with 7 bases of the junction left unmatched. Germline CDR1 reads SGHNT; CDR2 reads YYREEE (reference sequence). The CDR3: CASSRESGGSPLHF. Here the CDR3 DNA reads TGTGCCAGCAGCCGAGAGTCAGGGGGCTCACCCCTCCACTTT.

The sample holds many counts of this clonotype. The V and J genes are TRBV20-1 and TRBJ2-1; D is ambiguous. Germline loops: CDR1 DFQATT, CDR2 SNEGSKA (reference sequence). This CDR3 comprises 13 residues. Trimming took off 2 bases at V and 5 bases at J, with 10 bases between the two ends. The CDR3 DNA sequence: TGCAGTGCTAGACCTAACAAGAACAATGAGCAGTTCTTC. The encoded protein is CSARPNKNNEQFF.

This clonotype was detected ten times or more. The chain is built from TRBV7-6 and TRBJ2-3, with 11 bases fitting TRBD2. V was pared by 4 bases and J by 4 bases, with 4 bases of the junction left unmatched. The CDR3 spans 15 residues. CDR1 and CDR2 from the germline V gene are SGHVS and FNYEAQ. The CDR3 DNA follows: TGTGCCAGCAGCTCACTAGCGGGAGTGGCAGATACGCAGTATTTT. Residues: CASSSLAGVADTQYF.

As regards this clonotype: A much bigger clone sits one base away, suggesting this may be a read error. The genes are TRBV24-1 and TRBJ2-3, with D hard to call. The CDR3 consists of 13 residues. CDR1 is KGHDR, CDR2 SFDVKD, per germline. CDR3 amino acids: CAASVSAADTQYF. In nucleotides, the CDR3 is TGTGCCGCCAGTGTGTCGGCGGCAGATACGCAGTATTTT.

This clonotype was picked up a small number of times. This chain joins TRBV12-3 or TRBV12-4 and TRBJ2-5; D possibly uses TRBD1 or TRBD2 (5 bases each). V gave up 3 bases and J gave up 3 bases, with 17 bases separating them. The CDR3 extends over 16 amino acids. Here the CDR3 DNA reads TGTGCCAGCAGTTTTAGGGGTGGCGACGGGAAAGAGACCCAGTACTTC. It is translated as CASSFRGGDGKETQYF.

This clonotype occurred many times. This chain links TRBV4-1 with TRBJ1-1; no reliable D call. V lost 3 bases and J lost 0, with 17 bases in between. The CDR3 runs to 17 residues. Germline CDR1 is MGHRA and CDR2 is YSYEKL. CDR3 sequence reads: CASSHHWGRQLNTEAFF. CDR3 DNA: TGCGCCAGCAGCCACCACTGGGGTCGTCAGTTGAACACTGAAGCTTTCTTT.

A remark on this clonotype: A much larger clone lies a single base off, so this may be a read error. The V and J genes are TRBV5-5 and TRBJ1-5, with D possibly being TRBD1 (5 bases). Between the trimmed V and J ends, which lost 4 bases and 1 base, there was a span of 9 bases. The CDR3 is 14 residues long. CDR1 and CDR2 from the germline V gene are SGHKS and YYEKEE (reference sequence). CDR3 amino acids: CASSGGSSNQPQHF. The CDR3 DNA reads TGTGCCAGCAGCGGGGGTTCCAGCAATCAGCCCCAGCATTTT.

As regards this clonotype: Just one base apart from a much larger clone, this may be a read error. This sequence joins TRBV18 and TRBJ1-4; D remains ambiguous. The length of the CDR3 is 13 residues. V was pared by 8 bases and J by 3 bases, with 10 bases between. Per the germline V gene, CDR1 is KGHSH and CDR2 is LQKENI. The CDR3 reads CASRDAANEKLFF. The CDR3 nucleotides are TGTGCCAGCAGGGATGCAGCTAATGAAAAACTGTTTTTT.

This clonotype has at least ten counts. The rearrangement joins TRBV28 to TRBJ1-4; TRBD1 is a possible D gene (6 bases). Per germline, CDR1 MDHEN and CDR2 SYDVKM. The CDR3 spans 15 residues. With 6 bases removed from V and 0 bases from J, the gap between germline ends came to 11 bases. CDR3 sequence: CASRDSGATNEKLFF. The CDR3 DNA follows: TGTGCCAGCAGGGATTCAGGGGCAACTAATGAAAAACTGTTTTTT.

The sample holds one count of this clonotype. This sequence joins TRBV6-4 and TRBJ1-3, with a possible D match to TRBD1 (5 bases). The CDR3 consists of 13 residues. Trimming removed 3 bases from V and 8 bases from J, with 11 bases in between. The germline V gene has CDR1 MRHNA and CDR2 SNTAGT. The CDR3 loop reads CASSEKEGDTIYF. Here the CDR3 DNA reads TGTGCCAGCAGTGAGAAAGAAGGGGACACCATATATTTT.

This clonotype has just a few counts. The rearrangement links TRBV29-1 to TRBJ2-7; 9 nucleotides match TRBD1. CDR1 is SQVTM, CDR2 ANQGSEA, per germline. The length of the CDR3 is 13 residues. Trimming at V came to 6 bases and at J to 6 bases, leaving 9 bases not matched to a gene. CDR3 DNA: TGCAGCGTACAGGGACAGGGTTTTGGCGAGCAGTACTTC. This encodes CSVQGQGFGEQYF.

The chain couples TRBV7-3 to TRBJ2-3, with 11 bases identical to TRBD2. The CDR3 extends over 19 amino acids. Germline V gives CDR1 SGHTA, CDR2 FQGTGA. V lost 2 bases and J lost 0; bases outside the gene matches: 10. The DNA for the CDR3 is TGTGCCAGCAGCTTATCCCTGCCGACTAGCGGGGTTAGCACAGATACGCAGTATTTT. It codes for CASSLSLPTSGVSTDTQYF. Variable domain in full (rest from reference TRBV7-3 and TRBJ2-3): GAGVSQTPSNKVTEKGKYVELRCDPISGHTALYWYRQSLGQGPEFLIYFQGTGAADDSGLPNDRFFAVRPEGSVSTLKIQRTERGDSAVYLCASSLSLPTSGVSTDTQYFGPGTRLTVL.

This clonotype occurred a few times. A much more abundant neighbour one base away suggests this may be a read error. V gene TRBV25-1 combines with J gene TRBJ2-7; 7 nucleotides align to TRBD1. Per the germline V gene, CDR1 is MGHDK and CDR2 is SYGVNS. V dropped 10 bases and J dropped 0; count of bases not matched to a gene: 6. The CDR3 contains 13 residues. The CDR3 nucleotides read TGTGCCACCAGGGCAGGGGGCTCCTACGAGCAGTACTTC. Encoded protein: CATRAGGSYEQYF.

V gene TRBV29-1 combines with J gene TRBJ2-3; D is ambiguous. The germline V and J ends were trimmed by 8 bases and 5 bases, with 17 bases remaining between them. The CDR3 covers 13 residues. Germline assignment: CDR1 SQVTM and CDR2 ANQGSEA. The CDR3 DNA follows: TGCAGCACCGTTCTTGTACGAGGAGATACGCAGTATTTT. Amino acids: CSTVLVRGDTQYF.

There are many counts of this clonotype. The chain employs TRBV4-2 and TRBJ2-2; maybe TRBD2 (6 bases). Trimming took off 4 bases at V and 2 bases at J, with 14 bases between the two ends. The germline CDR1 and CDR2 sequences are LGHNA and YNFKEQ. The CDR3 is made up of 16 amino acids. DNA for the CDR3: TGTGCCAGCAGCCTCCGACCGGGGGTCAACACCGGGGAGCTGTTTTTT. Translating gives CASSLRPGVNTGELFF.

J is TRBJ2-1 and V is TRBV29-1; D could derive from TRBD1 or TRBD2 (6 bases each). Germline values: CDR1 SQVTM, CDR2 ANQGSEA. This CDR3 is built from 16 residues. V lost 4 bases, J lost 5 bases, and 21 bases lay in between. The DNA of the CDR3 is TGCAGCGTTGGTGCCGAACAGGGAGGCGGACACAATGAGCAGTTCTTC. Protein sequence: CSVGAEQGGGHNEQFF.

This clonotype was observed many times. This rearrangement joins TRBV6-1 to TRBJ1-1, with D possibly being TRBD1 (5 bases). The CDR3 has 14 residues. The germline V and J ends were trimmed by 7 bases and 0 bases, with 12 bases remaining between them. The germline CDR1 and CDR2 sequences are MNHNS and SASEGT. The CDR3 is CASTRDGVNTEAFF. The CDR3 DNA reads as TGTGCCAGCACTAGGGACGGCGTGAACACTGAAGCTTTCTTT.

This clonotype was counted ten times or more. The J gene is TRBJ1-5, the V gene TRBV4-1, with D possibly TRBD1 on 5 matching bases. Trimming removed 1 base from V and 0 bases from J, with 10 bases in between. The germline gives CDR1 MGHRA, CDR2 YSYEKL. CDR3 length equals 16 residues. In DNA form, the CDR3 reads TGCGCCAGCAGCCAAGTTACGGGGCTTAGCAATCAGCCCCAGCATTTT. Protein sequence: CASSQVTGLSNQPQHF.

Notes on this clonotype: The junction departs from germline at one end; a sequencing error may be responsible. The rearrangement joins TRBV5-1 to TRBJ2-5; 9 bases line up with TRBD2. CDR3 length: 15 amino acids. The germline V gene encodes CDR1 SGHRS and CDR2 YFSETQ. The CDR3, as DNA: TGCGCCAGCAGCCAACGACTAGCGGAGGAAGAGGCCCAGTACTTC. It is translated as CASSQRLAEEEAQYF.

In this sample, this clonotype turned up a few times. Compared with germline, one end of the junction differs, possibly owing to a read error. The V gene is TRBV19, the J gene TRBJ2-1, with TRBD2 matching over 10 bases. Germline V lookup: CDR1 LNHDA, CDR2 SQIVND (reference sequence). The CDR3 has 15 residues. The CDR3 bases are TGTGCCAGTAATATATCTAGCGGGAGTTACAATGAGCAGTTCTTC. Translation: CASNISSGSYNEQFF. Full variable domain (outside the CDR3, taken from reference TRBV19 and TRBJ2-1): DGGITQSPKYLFRKEGQNVTLSCEQNLNHDAMYWYRQDPGQGLRLIYYSQIVNDFQKGDIAEGYSVSREKKESFPLTVTSAQKNPTAFYLCASNISSGSYNEQFFGPGTRLTVL.

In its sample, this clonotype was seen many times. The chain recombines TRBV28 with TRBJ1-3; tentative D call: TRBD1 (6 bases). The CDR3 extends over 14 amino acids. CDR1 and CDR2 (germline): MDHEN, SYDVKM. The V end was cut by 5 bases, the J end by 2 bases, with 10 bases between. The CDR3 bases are TGTGCCAGCAGTGTCCAGGGGACTGGAAACACCATATATTTT. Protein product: CASSVQGTGNTIYF.

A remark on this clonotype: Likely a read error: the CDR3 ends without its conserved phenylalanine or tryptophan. The CDR3 reads CASSLADRDNEQFL. CDR3 DNA: TGTGCCAGCAGCTTAGCGGACAGGGACAATGAGCAGTTCTTA. The rearrangement uses TRBV7-9 and TRBJ2-1, with 8 bases aligning to TRBD1. V lost 0 bases to trimming and J lost 5 bases; unmatched junction nucleotides: 0. Germline CDR1 and CDR2: SEHNR and FQNEAQ (reference sequence). There are 14 residues in the CDR3.

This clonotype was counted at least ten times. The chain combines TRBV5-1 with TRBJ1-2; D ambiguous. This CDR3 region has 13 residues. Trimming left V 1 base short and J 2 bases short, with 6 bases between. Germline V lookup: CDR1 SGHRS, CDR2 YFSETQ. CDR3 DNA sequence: TGCGCCAGCAGCTTGCGGCAGAACTATGGCTACACCTTC. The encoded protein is CASSLRQNYGYTF.

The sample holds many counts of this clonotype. The CDR3 bases are TGTGCCAGCAGCTTTACAGGGGACGGCTACAATGAGCAGTTCTTC. As protein: CASSFTGDGYNEQFF. The chain is built from TRBV7-2 and TRBJ2-1; 7 positions agree with TRBD1. J was trimmed by 3 bases and V by 3 bases; bases with no gene match: 5. The germline gives CDR1 SGHTA, CDR2 FQGNSA. The CDR3 loop spans 15 amino acids. Full variable domain (missing parts from reference TRBV7-2 and TRBJ2-1): GAGVSQSPSNKVTEKGKDVELRCDPISGHTALYWYRQSLGQGLEFLIYFQGNSAPDKSGLPSDRFSAERTGGSVSTLTIQRTQQEDSAVYLCASSFTGDGYNEQFFGPGTRLTVL.

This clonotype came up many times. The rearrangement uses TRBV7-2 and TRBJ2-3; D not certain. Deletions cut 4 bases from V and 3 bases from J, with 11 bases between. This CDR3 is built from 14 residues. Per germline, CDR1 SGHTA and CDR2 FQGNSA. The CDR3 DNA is TGTGCCAGCAGCTCCGGCCCTGGAACAGATACGCAGTATTTT. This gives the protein CASSSGPGTDTQYF. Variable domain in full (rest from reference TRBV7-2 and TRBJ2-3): GAGVSQSPSNKVTEKGKDVELRCDPISGHTALYWYRQSLGQGLEFLIYFQGNSAPDKSGLPSDRFSAERTGGSVSTLTIQRTQQEDSAVYLCASSSGPGTDTQYFGPGTRLTVL.